The 28 T cell receptor beta chains below were found in one sample sequenced in a study of radiotherapy plus CTLA-4 blockade in lung cancer. Assay used: immunoSEQ multiplex PCR; TCRdb lists only in-frame clones, some missing. The sample includes 90,000 to 130,000 clones, roughly 86% of them seen just once. The source material was peripheral blood, sampled from a patient treated with radiotherapy plus ipilimumab. Receptor source: a human donor with non-small cell lung cancer that progressed on radiotherapy plus ipilimumab. Some clones in this sample may be carry-over from other donors' samples.

This chain joins TRBV7-9 and TRBJ2-2, with 8 positions matching TRBD1. Germline lookup yields CDR1 SEHNR and CDR2 FQNEAQ (reference sequence). The CDR3 is 14 amino acids. V lost 6 bases, J lost 5 bases, and 5 bases stayed unmatched. CDR3 in DNA: TGTGCCAGCAGACAGGGGGTTGGAACCGGGGAGCTGTTTTTT. Amino acid sequence: CASRQGVGTGELFF.

The chain employs TRBV27 and TRBJ2-5; a possible D gene is TRBD1 (6 bases). This CDR3 contains 14 residues. CDR1 and CDR2 from the germline V gene are MNHEY and SMNVEV (reference sequence). V was pared by 4 bases and J by 6 bases, with 15 bases between. DNA for the CDR3: TGTGCCAGCAGTTCCCTCGACAGGATCCAGACCCAGTACTTC. This encodes CASSSLDRIQTQYF.

V gene TRBV9 combines with J gene TRBJ1-6, with D possibly TRBD1 on 5 matching bases. This CDR3 region has 17 residues. Germline-derived CDR1 and CDR2 are SGDLS and YYNGEE. Between the trimmed V and J ends, which lost 3 bases and 9 bases, there was a span of 22 bases. CDR3 bases: TGTGCCAGCAGCGCCCGGGGGAGACATCAGTTTGGTTCACCCCTCCACTTT. Protein: CASSARGRHQFGSPLHF.

Regarding this clone: Other DNA sequences in the same sample also yield this CDR3. The rearrangement uses TRBV9 and TRBJ2-2; D not certain. The CDR3 is 12 residues long. CDR1 and CDR2 from the germline V gene are SGDLS and YYNGEE. V was shortened by 3 bases and J by 2 bases, with 2 bases between the two germline ends. This CDR3 is CASSANTGELFF. The CDR3 region has the DNA TGTGCCAGCAGCGCCAACACCGGGGAGCTGTTTTTT.

The rearrangement uses TRBV18 and TRBJ2-5; TRBD1 matches 8 bases. The CDR3 is 13 residues long. V lost 2 bases, J lost 5 bases, and 1 base stayed unmatched. Germline V CDR1 and CDR2: KGHSH, LQKENI. This CDR3 is CASSPGTGETQYF. The CDR3 region has the DNA TGTGCCAGCTCACCAGGGACAGGCGAGACCCAGTACTTC. The variable domain in full, with the rest retrieved from reference TRBV18 and TRBJ2-5, is NAGVMQNPRHLVRRRGQEARLRCSPMKGHSHVYWYRQLPEEGLKFMVYLQKENIIDESGMPKERFSAEFPKEGPSILRIQQVVRGDSAAYFCASSPGTGETQYFGPGTRLLVL.

The chain carries TRBV11-3 and TRBJ2-2; D possibly corresponds to TRBD1 (6 bases). The V end lost 2 bases, the J end lost 7 bases, and 8 bases lay between the germline ends. CDR1 is SGHNT, CDR2 YENEEA, per germline. The CDR3 is 13 residues long. CDR3 DNA sequence: TGTGCCAGCAGCTTACAGGGGATCGGGGAGCTGTTTTTT. It encodes CASSLQGIGELFF.

The DNA for the CDR3 is TGTGCCAGCTCACCTATTAGGGGGAATGACAATGAGCAGTTCTTC. It is translated as CASSPIRGNDNEQFF. The chain employs TRBV18 and TRBJ2-1, with a possible D match to TRBD1 (6 bases). Per the germline V gene, CDR1 is KGHSH and CDR2 is LQKENI. The CDR3 extends over 15 amino acids. Trimming pared 3 bases from V and 5 bases from J, leaving 14 bases between.

This clone was seen a handful of times. The chain combines TRBV18 with TRBJ1-6, with D uncertain. Trimming took 0 bases from V and 9 from J, leaving 12 bases between them. The CDR3 consists of 15 residues. Germline V gene data show CDR1 as KGHSH and CDR2 as LQKENI. Here the CDR3 reads CASSPPGRQGSPLHF. For the CDR3, the DNA is TGTGCCAGCTCACCACCGGGGAGACAAGGTTCACCCCTCCACTTT.

The rearrangement uses TRBV18 and TRBJ2-2; 10 nucleotides match TRBD1. V trimming: 3 bases; J trimming: 7 bases; junction bases outside the gene matches: 2. Germline CDR1 reads KGHSH; CDR2 reads LQKENI. The CDR3 consists of 14 residues. The CDR3 DNA reads TGTGCCAGCTCACCGCGGACAGGGGGCGGGGAGCTGTTTTTT. Its translation: CASSPRTGGGELFF.

The chain has TRBV9 and TRBJ2-5; D perhaps matches TRBD2 (5 bases). Looked up from germline, CDR1 is SGDLS and CDR2 is YYNGEE. The CDR3 has 15 residues. V was clipped by 0 bases and J by 5 bases, with 14 bases between them. CDR3 in DNA: TGTGCCAGCAGCGTAGGGCGGGCTGTCAGGGAGACCCAGTACTTC. Its protein is CASSVGRAVRETQYF.

The sample holds one count of this clone. This rearrangement joins TRBV2 to TRBJ2-3; D perhaps matches TRBD2 (5 bases). This CDR3 is 12 amino acids long. Trimming cost V 4 bases and J 13 bases, with 15 bases left between them. Germline V gives CDR1 SNHLY, CDR2 FYNNEI. The CDR3 DNA reads TGTGCCAGCAGTGGCCGGGAACTCTCGAAGTATTTT. Its translation is CASSGRELSKYF.

The J gene is TRBJ1-6, the V gene TRBV4-3; D might be TRBD1 (6 bases). The CDR3 length is 15 residues. V gave up 2 bases and J gave up 9 bases, with 14 bases separating them. Germline loops: CDR1 LGHNA, CDR2 YSLEER. The CDR3 sequence: CASSQSGVEGSPLHF. CDR3 in DNA: TGCGCCAGCAGCCAATCAGGGGTCGAAGGTTCACCCCTCCACTTT.

The J gene is TRBJ2-3, the V gene TRBV4-3; 10 positions match TRBD2. V lost 5 bases to trimming and J lost 4 bases; unmatched junction nucleotides: 6. Germline V lookup: CDR1 LGHNA, CDR2 YSLEER. This CDR3 is built from 15 residues. This CDR3 is CASSMVAGGPDTQYF. Written as DNA, the CDR3 is TGCGCCAGCAGCATGGTAGCGGGGGGTCCAGATACGCAGTATTTT.

This clone occurred many times. The chain carries TRBV5-1 and TRBJ2-7, with D possibly being TRBD2 (6 bases). The CDR3 has 16 residues. The ends were cut back, 1 base at V and 5 bases at J, with 19 bases in the middle. Germline V gives CDR1 SGHRS, CDR2 YFSETQ. The CDR3: CASSLNGAGLLNEQYF. The CDR3 DNA is TGCGCCAGCAGCTTGAACGGTGCGGGACTCCTCAACGAGCAGTACTTC.

This clone was observed at least ten times. V usage is TRBV15 and J usage is TRBJ2-2; D gene ambiguous. Germline V gene sequence: CDR1 LNHNV, CDR2 YYDKDF (reference sequence). The CDR3 has 15 amino acids. The V end was cut by 1 base, the J end by 3 bases, with 9 bases between. The CDR3 is CATSRGDLDTGELFF. The CDR3 DNA follows: TGTGCCACCAGCAGAGGGGATCTAGACACCGGGGAGCTGTTTTTT. The variable domain in full, completed from reference TRBV15 and TRBJ2-2, reads DAMVIQNPRYQVTQFGKPVTLSCSQTLNHNVMYWYQQKSSQAPKLLFHYYDKDFNNEADTPDNFQSRRPNTSFCFLDIRSPGLGDTAMYLCATSRGDLDTGELFFGEGSRLTVL.

The chain uses TRBV10-3 and TRBJ2-2; tentative D call: TRBD2 (7 bases). Trimming left V 10 bases short and J 7 bases short, with 22 bases between. The germline V gene encodes CDR1 ENHRY and CDR2 SYGVKD. The length of the CDR3 is 15 residues. The chain's CDR3 is CATHDGGGLGGELFF. In nucleotides, the CDR3 is TGTGCCACTCACGATGGCGGGGGCCTAGGCGGGGAGCTGTTTTTT.

The chain combines TRBV9 with TRBJ1-1, with D possibly TRBD1 on 5 matching bases. There are 18 residues in the CDR3. Germline-derived CDR1 and CDR2 are SGDLS and YYNGEE. V lost 4 bases and J 5 bases, leaving 27 bases between the germline ends. The CDR3 bases are TGTGCCAGCAGCCTAAATCCGGGGGGAGGGGACCCCGGGACTGAAGCTTTCTTT. This encodes CASSLNPGGGDPGTEAFF.

This rearrangement joins TRBV5-6 to TRBJ1-3; no definite D call. There are 14 residues in the CDR3. Germline CDR1 reads SGHDT; CDR2 reads YYEEEE. V lost 6 bases, J lost 0 bases, and 10 bases lay in between. In DNA form, the CDR3 reads TGTGCCAGCACCACACCAAGCTCTGGAAACACCATATATTTT. It is translated as CASTTPSSGNTIYF. Full variable domain (remainder filled in from reference TRBV5-6 and TRBJ1-3): DAGVTQSPTHLIKTRGQQVTLRCSPKSGHDTVSWYQQALGQGPQFIFQYYEEEERQRGNFPDRFSGHQFPNYSSELNVNALLLGDSALYLCASTTPSSGNTIYFGEGSWLTVV.

This CDR3 reads CASSQTVGGSHRTGELFF. Here the CDR3 DNA reads TGCGCCAGCAGCCAAACGGTAGGGGGCTCCCATCGCACCGGGGAGCTGTTTTTT. This chain joins TRBV4-1 and TRBJ2-2; 7 bases fit TRBD1. The CDR3 contains 18 residues. Trimming removed 2 bases from V and 4 bases from J; junction bases left unmatched: 13. Looked up from germline, CDR1 is MGHRA and CDR2 is YSYEKL.

This rearrangement joins TRBV4-3 to TRBJ1-1; a weak D match, TRBD1 (5 bases). From germline, CDR1 is LGHNA and CDR2 YSLEER. The CDR3 is made up of 17 amino acids. Trimming cost V 4 bases and J 2 bases, with 20 bases left between them. The CDR3, as DNA: TGCGCCAGCAGCCGGGAAGGGGTTCCTCCCCTTAACACTGAAGCTTTCTTT. This sequence encodes CASSREGVPPLNTEAFF.

In its sample, this clone was seen once. V usage is TRBV5-1 and J usage is TRBJ2-1, with a weak D call TRBD2 (5 bases). The CDR3 covers 16 residues. Germline CDR1 is SGHRS and CDR2 is YFSETQ. Trimming took 1 base from V and 0 from J, leaving 11 bases between them. The CDR3 sequence is CASSLTGINSYNEQFF. CDR3 nucleotides: TGCGCCAGCAGCTTGACGGGAATTAACTCCTACAATGAGCAGTTCTTC.

V and J are TRBV7-2 and TRBJ2-7, with D possibly matching TRBD2 (5 bases). The CDR3 has 14 amino acids. V was trimmed by 5 bases and J by 0 bases, leaving 11 bases between them. Looked up from germline, CDR1 is SGHTA and CDR2 is FQGNSA. CDR3 in DNA: TGTGCCAGCAGCCCCGGGATTAACTCCTACGAGCAGTACTTC. It yields the protein CASSPGINSYEQYF. The whole variable domain, remainder taken from reference TRBV7-2 and TRBJ2-7, is GAGVSQSPSNKVTEKGKDVELRCDPISGHTALYWYRQSLGQGLEFLIYFQGNSAPDKSGLPSDRFSAERTGGSVSTLTIQRTQQEDSAVYLCASSPGINSYEQYFGPGTRLTVT.

Only one count was recorded for this clone. The CDR3 nucleotides are TGTGCCAGCAGTTACTCTCTAGCGGGGGTCCTCAGGACGCAGTATTTT. It is translated as CASSYSLAGVLRTQYF. The chain has TRBV6-5 and TRBJ2-3, with 10 bases aligning to TRBD2. The V gene end was trimmed by 0 bases and the J gene end by 9 bases; junction bases not matched to a gene: 9. Germline CDR1 reads MNHEY; CDR2 reads SVGAGI. The CDR3 length is 16 residues.

The CDR3 DNA sequence: TGCAGCGTTAACCTGAACTATGGCTACACCTTC. Its translation is CSVNLNYGYTF. This rearrangement joins TRBV29-1 to TRBJ1-2, with D unresolved. This CDR3 has 11 residues. Trimming left V 5 bases short and J 2 bases short, with 6 bases between. Germline V gene data show CDR1 as SQVTM and CDR2 as ANQGSEA.

The rearrangement joins TRBV5-1 to TRBJ1-3; D not certain. The CDR3 length is 15 residues. Germline lookup yields CDR1 SGHRS and CDR2 YFSETQ. V lost 3 bases to trimming and J lost 0 bases, with 10 bases between them. CDR3 region: CASSSNGDSGNTIYF. CDR3 DNA: TGCGCCAGCAGCTCCAACGGGGACTCTGGAAACACCATATATTTT.

The chain uses TRBV2 and TRBJ2-1, with D possibly being TRBD2 (6 bases). Germline lookup yields CDR1 SNHLY and CDR2 FYNNEI. CDR3 size: 14 residues. The V end was cut by 9 bases, the J end by 9 bases, with 21 bases between. In DNA, the CDR3 is TGTGCCAGTATTCCGGGACTCACGCAGGGTGAGCAGTTCTTC. This encodes CASIPGLTQGEQFF.

With regard to this clone: The CDR3 end shows no conserved phenylalanine or tryptophan, and so a read error is likely. The gene calls are TRBV7-2 and TRBJ2-7; possibly TRBD2 for D (5 bases). From germline, CDR1 is SGHTA and CDR2 FQGNSA. This CDR3 spans 14 amino acids. V shed 1 base and J shed 3 bases, with 10 bases lying between them. The CDR3 region is CASSLGSGNYEQYL. The DNA for the CDR3 is TGTGCCAGCAGCTTAGGATCGGGGAACTACGAGCAGTACCTC.

The count of this clone is one. CDR3 protein: CASSNSRTHGYTF. CDR3 bases: TGTGCCAGCAGCAATTCTCGGACTCATGGCTACACCTTC. The chain has TRBV7-2 and TRBJ1-2; D uncertain. Trimming removed 5 bases at V and 6 bases at J, with 13 bases between. The CDR3 extends over 13 amino acids. Germline CDR1 SGHTA, CDR2 FQGNSA. The full variable domain, its missing parts supplied by reference TRBV7-2 and TRBJ1-2, is GAGVSQSPSNKVTEKGKDVELRCDPISGHTALYWYRQSLGQGLEFLIYFQGNSAPDKSGLPSDRFSAERTGGSVSTLTIQRTQQEDSAVYLCASSNSRTHGYTFGSGTRLTVV.